The clone carrying this T cell receptor beta chain has a handful of counts. Its antigen is undetermined. The germline V gene encodes CDR1 LGHNA and CDR2 YSLEER. The CDR3 is made up of 15 amino acids. The entry originates in a study of beta chain features in type 1 diabetes. General study findings and limits: The study left unresolved whether HLA type influences TCRB rearrangement.

Expressed TCRB transcripts were sequenced because the isolated RNA had all been reverse transcribed beforehand. Sequencing used immunoSEQ multiplex PCR; TCRdb keeps in-frame clones, though not all of them. The sample records approximately 120,000 clones, roughly 43% being singletons. Sample: stem cell memory CD4+ T cells from blood. The chain has TRBV4-3 and TRBJ2-5; 14 bases are shared with TRBD2. The tail of the sequence fits TRBJ2-7 better, so the J call may be wrong. This receptor was identified in a woman aged 18-29 years in good health. CDR3 residues: CASSQGLAGVYEQYF. In DNA form, the CDR3 reads TGCGCCAGCAGCCAGGGACTAGCGGGAGTCTACGAGCAGTACTTC.